The 32 T cell receptor beta chains given below trace back to one sample, sequenced in a study of monozygotic twins with inflammatory bowel disease. Following a re-call of the 5' RACE reads, TCRdb has one entry per CDR3 protein and lacks DNA. The listing records 300,000 to 400,000 distinct CDR3 sequences. Sequences were obtained from blood. These receptors were collected from a human donor with ulcerative colitis or Crohn's disease, or a healthy co-twin of an affected twin (not recorded which).

This chain uses TRBV29-1 with TRBJ2-7; TCRdb names TRBD2, which stays unverified in the absence of DNA. Germline V gene sequence: CDR1 SQVTM, CDR2 ANQGSEA. This CDR3 has 12 residues. This CDR3 is CSVSQGGNEQYF.

The rearrangement joins TRBV20-1 to TRBJ2-5; TCRdb gives TRBD2 as the D gene, but with no DNA this cannot be confirmed. CDR1 DFQATT and CDR2 SNEGSKA come from the germline V gene (reference sequence). The CDR3 is 16 amino acids. The CDR3 region is CSARDLRLAREETQYF.

The chain combines TRBV28 with TRBJ2-1; TCRdb's D gene call, TRBD1, goes unchecked for lack of DNA. This CDR3 has 14 amino acids. CDR1 MDHEN and CDR2 SYDVKM come from the germline V gene. This chain's CDR3 is CASSFRDPLDEQFF. The full variable domain, its missing parts supplied by reference TRBV28 and TRBJ2-1, is DVKVTQSSRYLVKRTGEKVFLECVQDMDHENMFWYRQDPGLGLRLIYFSYDVKMKEKGDIPEGYSVSREKKERFSLILESASTNQTSMYLCASSFRDPLDEQFFGPGTRLTVL.

This chain joins TRBV30 and TRBJ2-7; TCRdb gives TRBD2 as the D gene, but with no DNA this cannot be confirmed. The germline gives CDR1 GTSNPN, CDR2 SVGIG (reference sequence). This CDR3 has 13 residues. This CDR3 reads CAWTGDSRSEQYF.

CDR3 residues: CSARVFPSGNEQFF. This rearrangement joins TRBV20-1 to TRBJ2-1; TCRdb lists TRBD2, though no DNA is available to test this call. The CDR3 totals 14 residues. The germline V gene encodes CDR1 DFQATT and CDR2 SNEGSKA (reference sequence).

This chain uses TRBV29-1 with TRBJ2-7; there is no DNA to check the TCRdb D call of TRBD1. This CDR3 has 11 residues. Germline V CDR1 and CDR2: SQVTM, ANQGSEA. CDR3 sequence reads: CSVVDSYEQYF.

The chain combines TRBV11-2 with TRBJ1-2. This CDR3 is built from 14 residues. Germline lookup yields CDR1 SGHAT and CDR2 FQNNGV. CDR3 sequence reads: CASSLVGSVIGYTF.

The chain is built from TRBV5-1 and TRBJ2-5; without DNA, the TCRdb call of TRBD1 cannot be checked. The CDR3 loop spans 16 amino acids. Germline CDR1 and CDR2: SGHRS and YFSETQ. CDR3: CASSFLGQMVQETQYF.

The rearrangement uses TRBV20-1 and TRBJ1-1; the D gene TCRdb calls, TRBD1, cannot be checked with no DNA. Germline CDR1 and CDR2: DFQATT and SNEGSKA (reference sequence). There are 14 residues in the CDR3. The CDR3 region is CSAASPRGNTEAFF.

This chain uses TRBV20-1 with TRBJ2-5. The CDR3 is 18 residues long. Germline-derived CDR1 and CDR2 are DFQATT and SNEGSKA (reference sequence). The CDR3 loop reads CSARDLHYQEEPQETQYF.

The chain is built from TRBV29-1 and TRBJ2-2; TCRdb's assignment of TRBD1 cannot be checked, as there is no DNA. The germline CDR1 and CDR2 sequences are SQVTM and ANQGSEA. The CDR3 runs 11 residues. CDR3 in amino acids: CSARHTGELFF.

The rearrangement uses TRBV7-2 and TRBJ1-1; TCRdb calls TRBD1, which cannot be checked without DNA. CDR3 length equals 13 residues. Per the germline V gene, CDR1 is SGHTA and CDR2 is FQGNSA. CDR3 region: CASSSRDDTEAFF.

The J gene is TRBJ1-2, the V gene TRBV2; as DNA is missing, the TRBD1 call by TCRdb cannot be tested. CDR1 and CDR2 (germline): SNHLY, FYNNEI. This CDR3 spans 11 amino acids. The CDR3: CASSEYRSGTF.

The chain couples TRBV20-1 to TRBJ2-3; the TCRdb call, TRBD1, lacks DNA for checking. CDR1 is DFQATT, CDR2 SNEGSKA, per germline (reference sequence). CDR3 length: 15 amino acids. The CDR3 loop reads CSARDPQAGTDTQYF.

V is TRBV24-1 and J is TRBJ2-1; TCRdb indicates TRBD2, and absent DNA this call remains unverified. The germline gives CDR1 KGHDR, CDR2 SFDVKD. This CDR3 has 16 amino acids. The CDR3 spells CATSDLVAGSYNEQFF.

The J gene is TRBJ2-1, the V gene TRBV9; TCRdb indicates TRBD2, and absent DNA this call remains unverified. Germline V lookup: CDR1 SGDLS, CDR2 YYNGEE. The CDR3 runs 15 residues. The CDR3 region is CASSVGTSLGGEQFF.

The chain is built from TRBV5-1 and TRBJ2-7; the TCRdb call, TRBD1, lacks DNA for checking. The CDR3 is 15 amino acids. Germline CDR1 and CDR2: SGHRS and YFSETQ. The chain's CDR3 is CASHQGGVPTVEQYF. The complete variable domain, with remaining parts taken from reference TRBV5-1 and TRBJ2-7, reads KAGVTQTPRYLIKTRGQQVTLSCSPISGHRSVSWYQQTPGQGLQFLFEYFSETQRNKGNFPGRFSGRQFSNSRSEMNVSTLELGDSALYLCASHQGGVPTVEQYFGPGTRLTVT.

The chain uses TRBV20-1 and TRBJ1-5; without DNA, the TCRdb call of TRBD1 cannot be checked. Germline CDR1 DFQATT, CDR2 SNEGSKA (reference sequence). CDR3 size: 16 residues. CDR3 sequence: CSARDPGQGMAQPQHF.

The chain couples TRBV2 to TRBJ2-7. The germline gives CDR1 SNHLY, CDR2 FYNNEI. This CDR3 comprises 15 residues. The CDR3 reads CASSGDTALPYEQYF. The full variable domain, with the rest looked up from reference TRBV2 and TRBJ2-7, is EPEVTQTPSHQVTQMGQEVILRCVPISNHLYFYWYRQILGQKVEFLVSFYNNEISEKSEIFDDQFSVERPDGSNFTLKIRSTKLEDSAMYFCASSGDTALPYEQYFGPGTRLTVT.

V gene TRBV20-1 combines with J gene TRBJ2-1; the TRBD2 assignment by TCRdb is unverifiable without DNA. The CDR3 consists of 17 residues. In germline, CDR1 is DFQATT, CDR2 SNEGSKA (reference sequence). This CDR3 reads CSARTTVVADLWNEQFF.

The chain uses TRBV7-9 and TRBJ1-6. Germline V CDR1 and CDR2: SEHNR, FQNEAQ (reference sequence). The CDR3 consists of 14 residues. CDR3 residues: CASSHSLVNSPLHF.

V and J are TRBV20-1 and TRBJ2-5; the D gene TCRdb calls, TRBD1, cannot be checked with no DNA. The CDR3 has 14 residues. CDR1 and CDR2 (germline): DFQATT, SNEGSKA (reference sequence). CDR3 sequence reads: CSAPLTGGKETQYF.

The chain has TRBV20-1 and TRBJ2-1; TCRdb names TRBD1, which stays unverified in the absence of DNA. There are 16 residues in the CDR3. CDR1 DFQATT and CDR2 SNEGSKA come from the germline V gene (reference sequence). The CDR3 sequence: CSARVERDEVGGEQFF.

The chain uses TRBV28 and TRBJ2-2; TCRdb picks TRBD1, but there is no DNA to check that call. Germline V lookup: CDR1 MDHEN, CDR2 SYDVKM. The CDR3 extends over 14 amino acids. The CDR3 sequence is CASSEPGGAGELFF.

This sequence joins TRBV6-2 or TRBV6-3 and TRBJ2-5. This CDR3 has 12 residues. Germline V lookup: CDR1 MNHEY, CDR2 SVGEGT. The CDR3 sequence: CASRTIIETQYF.

The V gene is TRBV10-3, the J gene TRBJ1-1; the D call from TCRdb, TRBD1, cannot be confirmed without DNA. In germline, CDR1 is ENHRY, CDR2 SYGVKD. This CDR3 region has 13 residues. The CDR3 sequence is CAISRTVNTEAFF.

The CDR3 region is CASSQGREFETQYF. The chain joins TRBV4-1 to TRBJ2-5; TCRdb picks TRBD2, but there is no DNA to check that call. The germline V gene encodes CDR1 MGHRA and CDR2 YSYEKL. The CDR3 runs 14 residues.

CDR3 loop: CASSLEVVIAQGGNTEAFF. V gene TRBV11-1 combines with J gene TRBJ1-1; TCRdb designates TRBD1, a call that cannot be tested without DNA. The germline gives CDR1 SGHAT, CDR2 FQDESV (reference sequence). This CDR3 region has 19 residues. Supplemented by reference TRBV11-1 and TRBJ1-1, the full variable domain reads EAEVAQSPRYKITEKSQAVAFWCDPISGHATLYWYRQILGQGPELLVQFQDESVVDDSQLPKDRFSAERLKGVDSTLKIQPAELGDSAMYLCASSLEVVIAQGGNTEAFFGQGTRLTVV.

This sequence joins TRBV5-1 and TRBJ2-2; the TRBD1 assignment by TCRdb is unverifiable without DNA. In germline, CDR1 is SGHRS, CDR2 YFSETQ. CDR3 size: 17 residues. Here the CDR3 reads CASSLSAGGFNTGELFF.

V and J are TRBV28 and TRBJ2-7. The CDR3 contains 13 residues. Per the germline V gene, CDR1 is MDHEN and CDR2 is SYDVKM. The CDR3 is CASISHSGYEQYF.

The chain combines TRBV18 with TRBJ2-3. This CDR3 spans 16 amino acids. Germline CDR1 is KGHSH and CDR2 is LQKENI. The CDR3 region is CASSPNSPHSTDTQYF. Drawing the rest from reference TRBV18 and TRBJ2-3, the complete variable domain is NAGVMQNPRHLVRRRGQEARLRCSPMKGHSHVYWYRQLPEEGLKFMVYLQKENIIDESGMPKERFSAEFPKEGPSILRIQQVVRGDSAAYFCASSPNSPHSTDTQYFGPGTRLTVL.

The chain recombines TRBV27 with TRBJ1-3; TCRdb reports TRBD1, a call that lacks DNA to check it against. CDR1 and CDR2 from the germline V gene are MNHEY and SMNVEV (reference sequence). The CDR3 length is 14 residues. The chain's CDR3 is CASSPLTSGNTIYF.